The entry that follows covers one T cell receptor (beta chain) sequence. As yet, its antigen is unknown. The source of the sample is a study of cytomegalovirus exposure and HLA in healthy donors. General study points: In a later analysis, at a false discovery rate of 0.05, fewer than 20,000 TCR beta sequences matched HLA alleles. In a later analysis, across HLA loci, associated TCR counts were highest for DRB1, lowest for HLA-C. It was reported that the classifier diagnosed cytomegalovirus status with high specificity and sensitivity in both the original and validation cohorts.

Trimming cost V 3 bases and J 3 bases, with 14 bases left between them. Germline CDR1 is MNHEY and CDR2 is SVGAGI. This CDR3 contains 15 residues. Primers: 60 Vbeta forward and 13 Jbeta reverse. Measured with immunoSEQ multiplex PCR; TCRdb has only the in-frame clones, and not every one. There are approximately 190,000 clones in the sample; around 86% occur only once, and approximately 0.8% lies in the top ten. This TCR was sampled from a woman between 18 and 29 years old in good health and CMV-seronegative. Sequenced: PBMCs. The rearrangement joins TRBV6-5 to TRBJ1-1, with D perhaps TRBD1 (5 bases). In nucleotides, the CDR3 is TGTGCCAGCAGTTATCGGGCAGGGCCGGACACTGAAGCTTTCTTT. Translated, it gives CASSYRAGPDTEAFF.